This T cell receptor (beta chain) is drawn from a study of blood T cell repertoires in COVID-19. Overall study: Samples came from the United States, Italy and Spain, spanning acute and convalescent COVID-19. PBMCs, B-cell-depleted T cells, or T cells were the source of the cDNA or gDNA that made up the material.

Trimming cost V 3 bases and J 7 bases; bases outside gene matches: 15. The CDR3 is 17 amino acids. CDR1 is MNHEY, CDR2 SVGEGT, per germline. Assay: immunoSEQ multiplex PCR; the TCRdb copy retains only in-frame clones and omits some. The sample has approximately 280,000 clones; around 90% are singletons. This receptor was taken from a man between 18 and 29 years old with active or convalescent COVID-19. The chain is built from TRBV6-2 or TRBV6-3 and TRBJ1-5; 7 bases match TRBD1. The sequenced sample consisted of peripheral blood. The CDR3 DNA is TGTGCCAGCAGTTATTGGTCGGGGAGACAGGGTCGGCAGCCCCAGCATTTT. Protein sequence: CASSYWSGRQGRQPQHF.